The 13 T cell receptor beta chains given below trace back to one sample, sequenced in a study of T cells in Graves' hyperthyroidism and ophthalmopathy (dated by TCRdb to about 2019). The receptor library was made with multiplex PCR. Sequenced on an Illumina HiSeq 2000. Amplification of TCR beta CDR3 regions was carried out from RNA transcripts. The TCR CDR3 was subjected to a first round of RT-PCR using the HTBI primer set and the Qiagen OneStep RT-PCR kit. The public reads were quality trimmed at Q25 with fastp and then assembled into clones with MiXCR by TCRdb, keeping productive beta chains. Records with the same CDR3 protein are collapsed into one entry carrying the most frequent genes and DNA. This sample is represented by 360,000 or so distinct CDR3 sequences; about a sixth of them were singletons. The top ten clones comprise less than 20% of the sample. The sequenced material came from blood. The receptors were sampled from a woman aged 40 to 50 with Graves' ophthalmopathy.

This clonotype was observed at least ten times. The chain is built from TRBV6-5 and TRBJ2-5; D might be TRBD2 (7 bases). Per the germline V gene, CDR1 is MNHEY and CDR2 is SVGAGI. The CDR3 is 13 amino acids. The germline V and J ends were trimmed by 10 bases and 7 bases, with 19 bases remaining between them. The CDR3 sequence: CATQGGGRGTQYF. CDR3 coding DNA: TGTGCCACTCAGGGAGGGGGGCGTGGGACCCAGTACTTC.

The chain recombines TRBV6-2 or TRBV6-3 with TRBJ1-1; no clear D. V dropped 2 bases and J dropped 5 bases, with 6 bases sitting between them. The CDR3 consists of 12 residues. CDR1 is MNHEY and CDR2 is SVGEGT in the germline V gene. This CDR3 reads CASSYLRTEAFF. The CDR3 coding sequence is TGTGCCAGCAGTTACCTCCGTACTGAAGCTTTCTTT.

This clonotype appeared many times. The CDR3 region has the DNA TGCGCCAGCCGGGATAGCGGGAGGGGAGAGACCCAGTACTTC. Protein sequence: CASRDSGRGETQYF. The chain carries TRBV4-1 and TRBJ2-5; 11 bases map to TRBD2. Germline-derived CDR1 and CDR2 are MGHRA and YSYEKL. The CDR3 has 14 amino acids. The J segment lost 4 bases and the V segment lost 8 bases, leaving 6 bases of the junction unmatched.

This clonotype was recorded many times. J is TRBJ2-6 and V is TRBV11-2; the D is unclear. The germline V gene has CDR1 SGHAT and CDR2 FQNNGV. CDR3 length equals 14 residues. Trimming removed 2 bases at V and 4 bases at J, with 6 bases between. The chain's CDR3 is CASSLSAGANVLTF. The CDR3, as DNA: TGTGCCAGCAGCTTAAGTGCCGGGGCCAACGTCCTGACTTTC.

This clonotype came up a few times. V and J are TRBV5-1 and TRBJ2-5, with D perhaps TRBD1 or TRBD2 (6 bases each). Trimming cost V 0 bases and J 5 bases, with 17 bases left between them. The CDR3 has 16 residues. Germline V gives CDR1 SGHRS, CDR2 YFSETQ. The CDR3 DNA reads TGCGCCAGCAGCTTGGTTCCGGGGGCAGGGATGGAGACCCAGTACTTC. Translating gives CASSLVPGAGMETQYF.

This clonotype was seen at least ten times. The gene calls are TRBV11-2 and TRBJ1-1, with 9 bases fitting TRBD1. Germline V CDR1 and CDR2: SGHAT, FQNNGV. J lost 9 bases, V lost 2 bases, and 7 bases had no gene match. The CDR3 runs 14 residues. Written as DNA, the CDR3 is TGTGCCAGCAGCTTATGGCGGGACAGGGTCAAAGCTTTCTTT. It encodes CASSLWRDRVKAFF. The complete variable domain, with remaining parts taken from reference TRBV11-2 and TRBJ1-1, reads EAGVAQSPRYKIIEKRQSVAFWCNPISGHATLYWYQQILGQGPKLLIQFQNNGVVDDSQLPKDRFSAERLKGVDSTLKIQPAKLEDSAVYLCASSLWRDRVKAFFGQGTRLTVV.

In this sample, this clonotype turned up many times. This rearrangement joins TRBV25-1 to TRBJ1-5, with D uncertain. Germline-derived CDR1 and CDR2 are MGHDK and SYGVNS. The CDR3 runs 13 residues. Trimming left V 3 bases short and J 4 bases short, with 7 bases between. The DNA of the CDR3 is TGTGCCAGCAGTGATGTGGGGAATCAGCCCCAGCATTTT. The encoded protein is CASSDVGNQPQHF. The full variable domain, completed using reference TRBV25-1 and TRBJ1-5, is EADIYQTPRYLVIGTGKKITLECSQTMGHDKMYWYQQDPGMELHLIHYSYGVNSTEKGDLSSESTVSRIRTEHFPLTLESARPSHTSQYLCASSDVGNQPQHFGDGTRLSIL.

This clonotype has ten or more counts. The CDR3 sequence is CASSLWGQGGLFF. CDR3 coding DNA: TGTGCCAGCAGTTTATGGGGACAGGGGGGCCTGTTTTTT. V usage is TRBV28 and J usage is TRBJ2-2; 11 nucleotides align to TRBD1. J gave up 14 bases and V 0 bases, and 2 bases lay outside the gene matches. This CDR3 has 13 residues. Germline-derived CDR1 and CDR2 are MDHEN and SYDVKM.

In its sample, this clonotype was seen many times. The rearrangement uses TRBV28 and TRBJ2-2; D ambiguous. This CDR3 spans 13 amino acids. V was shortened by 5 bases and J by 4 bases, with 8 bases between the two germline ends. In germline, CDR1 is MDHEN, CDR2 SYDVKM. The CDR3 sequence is CASSPPGTGELFF. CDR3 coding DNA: TGTGCCAGCAGTCCGCCGGGCACCGGGGAGCTGTTTTTT. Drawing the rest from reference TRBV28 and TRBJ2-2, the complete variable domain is DVKVTQSSRYLVKRTGEKVFLECVQDMDHENMFWYRQDPGLGLRLIYFSYDVKMKEKGDIPEGYSVSREKKERFSLILESASTNQTSMYLCASSPPGTGELFFGEGSRLTVL.

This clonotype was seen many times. The CDR3 loop reads CASSQVLDRAIMNTEAFF. The DNA for the CDR3 is TGCGCCAGCAGCCAAGTTTTGGACAGGGCAATAATGAACACTGAAGCTTTCTTT. The J gene is TRBJ1-1, the V gene TRBV4-1; 8 positions agree with TRBD1. The CDR3 runs 18 residues. Germline CDR1 is MGHRA and CDR2 is YSYEKL. J lost 0 bases, V lost 1 base, and 10 bases had no gene match.

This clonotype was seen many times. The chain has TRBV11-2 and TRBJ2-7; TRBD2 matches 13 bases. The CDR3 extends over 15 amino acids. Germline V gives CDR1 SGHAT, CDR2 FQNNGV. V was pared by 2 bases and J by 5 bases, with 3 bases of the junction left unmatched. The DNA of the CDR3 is TGTGCCAGCAGCTTACCCGGACTAGCGGGAGACGAGCAGTACTTC. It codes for CASSLPGLAGDEQYF.

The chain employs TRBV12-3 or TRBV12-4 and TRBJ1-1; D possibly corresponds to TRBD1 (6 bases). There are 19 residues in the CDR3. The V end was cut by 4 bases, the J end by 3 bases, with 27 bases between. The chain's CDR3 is CASSSGAAGLGAVDTEAFF. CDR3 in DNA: TGTGCCAGCAGTTCCGGAGCGGCTGGACTGGGGGCAGTGGACACTGAAGCTTTCTTT.

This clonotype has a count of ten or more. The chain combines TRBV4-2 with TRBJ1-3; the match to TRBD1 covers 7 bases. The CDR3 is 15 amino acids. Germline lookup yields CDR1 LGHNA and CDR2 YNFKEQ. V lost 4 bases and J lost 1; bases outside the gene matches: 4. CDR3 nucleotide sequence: TGTGCCAGCAGCCGAGACAGGGTTTCTGGAAACACCATATATTTT. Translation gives CASSRDRVSGNTIYF.